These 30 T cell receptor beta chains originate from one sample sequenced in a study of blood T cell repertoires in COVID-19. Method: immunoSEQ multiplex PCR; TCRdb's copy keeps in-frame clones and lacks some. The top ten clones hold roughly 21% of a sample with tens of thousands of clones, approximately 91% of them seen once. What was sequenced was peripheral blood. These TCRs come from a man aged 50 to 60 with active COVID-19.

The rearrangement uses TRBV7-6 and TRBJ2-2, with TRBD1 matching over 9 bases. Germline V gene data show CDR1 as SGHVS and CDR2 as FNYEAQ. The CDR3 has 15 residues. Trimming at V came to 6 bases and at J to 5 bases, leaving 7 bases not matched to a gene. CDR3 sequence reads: CASRTGTGRTGELFF. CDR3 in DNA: TGTGCCAGCAGAACCGGGACAGGGAGGACCGGGGAGCTGTTTTTT.

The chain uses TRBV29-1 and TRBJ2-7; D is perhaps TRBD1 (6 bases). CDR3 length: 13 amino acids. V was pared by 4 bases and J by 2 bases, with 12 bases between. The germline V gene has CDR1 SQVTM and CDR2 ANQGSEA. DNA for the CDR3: TGCAGCGTTGTTACAGGGCCCGCCTACGAGCAGTACTTC. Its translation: CSVVTGPAYEQYF.

CDR3 region: CASSLGAVTETQYF. DNA of the CDR3: TGTGCCAGCAGCCTGGGGGCAGTGACTGAGACCCAGTACTTC. The chain recombines TRBV7-9 with TRBJ2-5; D is perhaps TRBD1 (6 bases). The V gene's germline CDR1 is SEHNR and CDR2 FQNEAQ (reference sequence). V was shortened by 5 bases and J by 5 bases, with 15 bases between the two germline ends. This CDR3 contains 14 residues.

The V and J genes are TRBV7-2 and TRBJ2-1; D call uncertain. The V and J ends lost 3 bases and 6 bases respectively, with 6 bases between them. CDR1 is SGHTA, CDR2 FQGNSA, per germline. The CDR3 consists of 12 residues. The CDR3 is CASSLSRNEQFF. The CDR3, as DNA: TGTGCCAGCAGCTTGAGTCGCAATGAGCAGTTCTTC. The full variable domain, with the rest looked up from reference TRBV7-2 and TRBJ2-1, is GAGVSQSPSNKVTEKGKDVELRCDPISGHTALYWYRQSLGQGLEFLIYFQGNSAPDKSGLPSDRFSAERTGGSVSTLTIQRTQQEDSAVYLCASSLSRNEQFFGPGTRLTVL.

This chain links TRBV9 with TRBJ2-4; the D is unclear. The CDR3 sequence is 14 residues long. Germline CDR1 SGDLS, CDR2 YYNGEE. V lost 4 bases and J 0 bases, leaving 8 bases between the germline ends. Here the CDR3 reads CASSNDIAKNIQYF. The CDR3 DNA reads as TGTGCCAGCAGCAACGACATAGCCAAAAACATTCAGTACTTC.

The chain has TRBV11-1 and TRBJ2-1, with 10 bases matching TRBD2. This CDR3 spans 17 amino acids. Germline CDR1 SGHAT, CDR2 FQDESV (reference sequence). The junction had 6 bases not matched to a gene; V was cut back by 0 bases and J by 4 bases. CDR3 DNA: TGTGCCAGCAGCTTAGCGCTAGCGGGAGTAGGGTACAATGAGCAGTTCTTC. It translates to CASSLALAGVGYNEQFF.

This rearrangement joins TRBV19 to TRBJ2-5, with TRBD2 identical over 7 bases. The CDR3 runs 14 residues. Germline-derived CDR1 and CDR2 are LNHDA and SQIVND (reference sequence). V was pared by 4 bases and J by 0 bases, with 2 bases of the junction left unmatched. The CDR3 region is CASSNGRNQETQYF. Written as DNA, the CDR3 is TGTGCCAGTAGTAACGGGAGGAACCAAGAGACCCAGTACTTC.

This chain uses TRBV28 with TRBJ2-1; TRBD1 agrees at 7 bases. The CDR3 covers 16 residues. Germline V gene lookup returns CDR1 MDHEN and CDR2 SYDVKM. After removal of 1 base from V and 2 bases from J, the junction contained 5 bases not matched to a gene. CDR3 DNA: TGTGCCAGCAGTTTATCCGGACAGGCAACCTACAATGAGCAGTTCTTC. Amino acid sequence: CASSLSGQATYNEQFF.

CDR3 sequence reads: CASSPVELVTGELFF. Written as DNA, the CDR3 is TGTGCCAGCTCACCAGTCGAGCTAGTGACCGGGGAGCTGTTTTTT. The rearrangement joins TRBV18 to TRBJ2-2, with D unresolved. This CDR3 has 15 amino acids. V lost 2 bases to trimming and J lost 5 bases, with 12 bases between them. Germline V gene lookup returns CDR1 KGHSH and CDR2 LQKENI.

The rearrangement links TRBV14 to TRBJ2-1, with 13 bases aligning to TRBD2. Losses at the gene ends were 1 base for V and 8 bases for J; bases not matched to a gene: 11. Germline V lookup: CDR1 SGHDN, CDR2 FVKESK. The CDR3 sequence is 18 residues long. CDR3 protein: CASSQGPGLAGADYEQFF. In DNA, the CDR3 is TGTGCCAGCAGCCAAGGCCCCGGACTAGCGGGAGCCGACTATGAGCAGTTCTTC.

DNA of the CDR3: TGTGCCAGCAGTTTACTGGCGGGAGCGAGCCCCGAGCAGTACTTC. Protein product: CASSLLAGASPEQYF. This sequence joins TRBV28 and TRBJ2-7; 7 bases agree with TRBD2. V shed 2 bases and J 6 bases; nucleotides not matched to a gene: 10. The CDR3 runs to 15 residues. Germline lookup yields CDR1 MDHEN and CDR2 SYDVKM.

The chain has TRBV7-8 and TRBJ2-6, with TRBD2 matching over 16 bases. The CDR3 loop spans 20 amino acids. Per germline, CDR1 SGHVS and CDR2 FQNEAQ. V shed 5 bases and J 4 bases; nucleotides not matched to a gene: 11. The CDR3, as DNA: TGTGCCAGCAGCGCCCCGGGACTAGCGGGAGGGCCCCTCGGGGCCAACGTCCTGACTTTC. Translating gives CASSAPGLAGGPLGANVLTF.

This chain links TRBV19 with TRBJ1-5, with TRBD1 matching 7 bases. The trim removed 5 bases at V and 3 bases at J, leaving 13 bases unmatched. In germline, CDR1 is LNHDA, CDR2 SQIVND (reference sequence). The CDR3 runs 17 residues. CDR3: CASSDPWDSHSNQPQHF. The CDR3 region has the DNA TGTGCCAGTAGTGACCCTTGGGACAGTCATTCCAATCAGCCCCAGCATTTT.

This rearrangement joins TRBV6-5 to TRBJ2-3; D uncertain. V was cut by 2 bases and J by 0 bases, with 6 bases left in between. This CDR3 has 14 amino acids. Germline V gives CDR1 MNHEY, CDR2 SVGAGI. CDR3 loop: CASSYDWSTDTQYF. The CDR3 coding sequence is TGTGCCAGCAGTTACGACTGGAGCACAGATACGCAGTATTTT.

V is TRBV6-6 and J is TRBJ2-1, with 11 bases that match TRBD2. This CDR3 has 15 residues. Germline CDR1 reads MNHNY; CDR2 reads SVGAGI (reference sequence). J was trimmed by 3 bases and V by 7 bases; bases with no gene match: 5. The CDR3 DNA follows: TGTGCCAGCACCCTAGCGGGAGGACTCTACAATGAGCAGTTCTTC. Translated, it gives CASTLAGGLYNEQFF.

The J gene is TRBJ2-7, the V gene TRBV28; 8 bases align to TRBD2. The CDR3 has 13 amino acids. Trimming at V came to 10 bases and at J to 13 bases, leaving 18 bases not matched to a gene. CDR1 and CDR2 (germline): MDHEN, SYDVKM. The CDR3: CATGPSGSYDHYF. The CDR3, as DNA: TGTGCCACGGGTCCTAGCGGGTCCTACGATCATTACTTC.

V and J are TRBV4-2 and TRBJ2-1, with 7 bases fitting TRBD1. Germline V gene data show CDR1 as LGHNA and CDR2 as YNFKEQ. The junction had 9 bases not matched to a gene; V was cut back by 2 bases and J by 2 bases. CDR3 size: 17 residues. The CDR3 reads CASSQQDRLKAYNEQFF. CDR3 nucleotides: TGTGCCAGCAGCCAACAGGACAGGTTGAAAGCCTACAATGAGCAGTTCTTC.

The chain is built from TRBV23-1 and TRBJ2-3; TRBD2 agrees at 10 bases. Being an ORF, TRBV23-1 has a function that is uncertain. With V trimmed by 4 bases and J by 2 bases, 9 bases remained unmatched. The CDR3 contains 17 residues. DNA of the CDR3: TGCGCCAGCAGTCTTTTAGCGGGAGGTCCTTACACAGATACGCAGTATTTT. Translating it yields CASSLLAGGPYTDTQYF.

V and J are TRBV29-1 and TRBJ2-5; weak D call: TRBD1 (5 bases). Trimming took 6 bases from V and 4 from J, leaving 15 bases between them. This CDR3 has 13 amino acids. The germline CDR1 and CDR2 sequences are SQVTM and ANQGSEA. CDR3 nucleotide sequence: TGCAGCGTCGGGTCAGGGAAGGGAGAGACCCAGTACTTC. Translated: CSVGSGKGETQYF.

CDR3 residues: CASRPSSPARADTQYF. For the CDR3, the DNA is TGTGCCAGCAGACCCTCCTCCCCGGCGAGGGCAGATACGCAGTATTTT. The genes are TRBV28 and TRBJ2-3; possibly TRBD2 for D (5 bases). Germline-derived CDR1 and CDR2 are MDHEN and SYDVKM. The V end was cut by 6 bases, the J end by 4 bases, with 20 bases between. The CDR3 runs to 16 residues. Using reference TRBV28 and TRBJ2-3 for the parts outside the CDR3, the full variable domain is DVKVTQSSRYLVKRTGEKVFLECVQDMDHENMFWYRQDPGLGLRLIYFSYDVKMKEKGDIPEGYSVSREKKERFSLILESASTNQTSMYLCASRPSSPARADTQYFGPGTRLTVL.

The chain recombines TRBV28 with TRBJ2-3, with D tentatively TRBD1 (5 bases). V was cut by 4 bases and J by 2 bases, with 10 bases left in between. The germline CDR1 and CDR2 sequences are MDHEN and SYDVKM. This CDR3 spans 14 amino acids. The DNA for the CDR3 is TGTGCCAGCAGTTGGGCAGGGCACACAGATACGCAGTATTTT. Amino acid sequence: CASSWAGHTDTQYF.

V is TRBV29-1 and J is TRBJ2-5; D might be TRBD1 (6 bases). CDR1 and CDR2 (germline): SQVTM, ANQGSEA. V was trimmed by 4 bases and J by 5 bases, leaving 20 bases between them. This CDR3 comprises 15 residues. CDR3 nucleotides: TGCAGCGTTGGGCTACAGGGAGTTTTGGTTGAGACCCAGTACTTC. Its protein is CSVGLQGVLVETQYF.

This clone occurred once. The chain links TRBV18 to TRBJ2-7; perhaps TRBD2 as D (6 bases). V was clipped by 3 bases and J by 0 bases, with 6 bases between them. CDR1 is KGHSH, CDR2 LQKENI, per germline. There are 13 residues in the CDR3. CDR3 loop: CASSPGLSYEQYF. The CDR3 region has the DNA TGTGCCAGCTCACCGGGACTCTCCTACGAGCAGTACTTC.

The CDR3 DNA reads TGTGCCACCAGCAGACAAAGATCCGGCGGGGTTTGGGAGGGCCGGGTAAATGAGCAGTTCTTC. Amino acids: CATSRQRSGGVWEGRVNEQFF. The V and J genes are TRBV15 and TRBJ2-1; 7 bases line up with TRBD2. Germline-derived CDR1 and CDR2 are LNHNV and YYDKDF (reference sequence). Trimming took 2 bases from V and 7 from J; bases not matched to a gene: 26. The CDR3 sequence is 21 residues long.

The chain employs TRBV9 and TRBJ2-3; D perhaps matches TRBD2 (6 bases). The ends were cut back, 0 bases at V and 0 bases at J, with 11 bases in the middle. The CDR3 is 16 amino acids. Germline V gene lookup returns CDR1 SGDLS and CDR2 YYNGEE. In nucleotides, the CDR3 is TGTGCCAGCAGCGTAGGAGAAGCGGGCAGCACAGATACGCAGTATTTT. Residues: CASSVGEAGSTDTQYF.

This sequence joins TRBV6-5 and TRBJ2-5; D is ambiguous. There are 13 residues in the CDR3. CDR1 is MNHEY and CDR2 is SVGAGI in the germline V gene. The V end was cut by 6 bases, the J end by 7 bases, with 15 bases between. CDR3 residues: CASSPEVAATQYF. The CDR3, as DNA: TGTGCCAGCAGCCCAGAGGTTGCGGCGACCCAGTACTTC.

The CDR3 DNA is TGCAGTGCTAGTCCGGGACTCACCACAGATACGCAGTATTTT. This encodes CSASPGLTTDTQYF. The chain links TRBV20-1 to TRBJ2-3, with D maybe TRBD2 (6 bases). CDR3 length: 14 residues. CDR1 is DFQATT and CDR2 is SNEGSKA in the germline V gene (reference sequence). V lost 3 bases and J 2 bases, leaving 12 bases between the germline ends.

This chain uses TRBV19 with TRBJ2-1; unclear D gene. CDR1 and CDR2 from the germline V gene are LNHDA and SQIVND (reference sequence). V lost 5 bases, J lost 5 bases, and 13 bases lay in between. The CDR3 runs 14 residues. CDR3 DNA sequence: TGTGCCAGTAGTGAGGTGAACTACAACAATGAGCAGTTCTTC. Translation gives CASSEVNYNNEQFF.

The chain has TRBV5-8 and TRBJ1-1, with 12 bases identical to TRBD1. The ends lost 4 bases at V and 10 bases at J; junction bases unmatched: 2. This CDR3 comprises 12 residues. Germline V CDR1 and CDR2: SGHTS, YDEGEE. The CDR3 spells CASSGDRGPAFF. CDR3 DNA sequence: TGTGCCAGCAGCGGGGACAGGGGGCCAGCTTTCTTT.

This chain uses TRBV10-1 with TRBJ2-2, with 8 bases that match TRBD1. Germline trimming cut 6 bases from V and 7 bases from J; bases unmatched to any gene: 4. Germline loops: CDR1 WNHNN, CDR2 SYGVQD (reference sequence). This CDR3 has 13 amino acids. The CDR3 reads CASSQGAVGELFF. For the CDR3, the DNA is TGCGCCAGCAGCCAGGGGGCTGTCGGGGAGCTGTTTTTT.